Listed below are T cell receptor beta chains from one sample, sequenced in a study of blood T cells in healthy people across ages. TCRdb analysed the 5' RACE reads with MiXCR anew, one entry per CDR3 protein. The data hold about 1.4 million distinct CDR3 sequences, with around 55% observed a single time. Sequencing used blood. The source of these receptors is a man between 18 and 35 years old in good health. CDR3s include the opening cysteine and the closing phenylalanine or tryptophan. Each record gives: D gene, clone size, J gene, V gene, CDR3 DNA, CDR3 protein. D genes are given only for firm matches. Only part of the rows carry a size: once, few, many, or a class if the clone is expanded.

TRBD1,NA,TRBJ2-7,TRBV6-2/TRBV6-3,TGTGCCAGCAGATTGGACAGGCGGCCCTACGAGCAGTACTTC,CASRLDRRPYEQYF
NA,NA,TRBJ2-5,TRBV6-5,TGTGCCGGCAGTTTGGCCGAATCCGGTGACGAGCAATACTTC,CAGSLAESGDEQYF
TRBD2,NA,TRBJ2-1,TRBV27,TGTGCCAGCAGTGACGGCGCGGGGGGATACAATGAGCAGTTCTTC,CASSDGAGGYNEQFF
NA,few,TRBJ2-1,TRBV7-9,TGTGCCAGCAGCACGGCGGCGGCCTACAATGAGCAGTTCTTC,CASSTAAAYNEQFF
NA,NA,TRBJ2-7,TRBV5-5,TGTGCCAGCAGCCGCGGACAAGAATACGAGCAGTACTTC,CASSRGQEYEQYF
TRBD1,few,TRBJ2-7,TRBV20-1,TGCAGTGCTAGGGGGACGGCGGGACAGGGTACCTACGAGCAGTACTTC,CSARGTAGQGTYEQYF
TRBD1,once,TRBJ1-2,TRBV27,TGTGCCAGCAGTCCCTGGGACAGGGCCTACTATGGCTACACCTTC,CASSPWDRAYYGYTF
NA,few,TRBJ2-5,TRBV5-5,TGTGCCAGCAGCTTTGGTTCTTCGGAAGAGACCCAGTACTTC,CASSFGSSEETQYF
NA,NA,TRBJ1-1,TRBV12-3/TRBV12-4,TGTGCCAGCAGTTTAACGACGGTTGACACTGAAGCTTTCTTT,CASSLTTVDTEAFF
TRBD2,NA,TRBJ2-1,TRBV4-2,TGTGCCAGCAGCCAAGAGATGTCCGGGGGGGCAGAAAATGAGCAGTTCTTC,CASSQEMSGGAENEQFF
NA,NA,TRBJ1-1,TRBV15,TGTGCCACCAGCAGCCCGCCTGGGACACGAGCCCTTGAAGCTTTCTTT,CATSSPPGTRALEAFF
NA,NA,TRBJ2-3,TRBV7-9,TGTGCCAGCAGCTCACCACGGGACAGCACAGATACGCAGTATTTT,CASSSPRDSTDTQYF
TRBD1,few,TRBJ2-4,TRBV9,TGTGCCAGCAGCGTAGGGAGAACAGGGGGACCCAAAAACATTCAGTACTTC,CASSVGRTGGPKNIQYF
NA,NA,TRBJ2-7,TRBV7-6,TGTGCCAGCAGCTTTATTCTGGGTCCCGACGAGCAGTACTTC,CASSFILGPDEQYF
NA,NA,TRBJ2-3,TRBV20-1,TGCAGTGCTAAAGGCAGGAACACAGATACGCAGTATTTT,CSAKGRNTDTQYF
NA,NA,TRBJ2-7,TRBV12-5,TGTGCTAGTGGTTTAGCAGGGAACTACAATGAGCAGTACTTC,CASGLAGNYNEQYF
NA,NA,TRBJ2-5,TRBV7-9,TGTGCCAGCAGCCAAACAGGGACCGTGGGGCCAGTCAAACAAGAGACCCAGTACTTC,CASSQTGTVGPVKQETQYF
TRBD1,NA,TRBJ2-7,TRBV7-9,TGTGCCAGCAGCTTAGGGGACAGGGGCCTCTACGAGCAGTACTTC,CASSLGDRGLYEQYF
NA,NA,TRBJ2-3,TRBV29-1,TGCAGCGTCGGCACCCAGTTATACACAGATACGCAGTATTTT,CSVGTQLYTDTQYF
NA,NA,TRBJ1-4,TRBV4-1,TGCGCCAGCAGCCCCGAGACTACCAGAGGTGAAAAACTGTTTTTT,CASSPETTRGEKLFF
NA,NA,TRBJ1-2,TRBV28,TGTGCCAGCAGTTTAGAACAAAAGCACGGTTATGGCTACACCTTC,CASSLEQKHGYGYTF
TRBD2,NA,TRBJ2-4,TRBV20-1,TGCAGTGCTAGCGGACTAGTACGAGCCAAAAACATTCAGTACTTC,CSASGLVRAKNIQYF
NA,few,TRBJ2-7,TRBV20-1,TGCAGTGCTAGAGTCACACCCTCGGAGGTCTCCGAGCAGTACTTC,CSARVTPSEVSEQYF
NA,many,TRBJ1-4,TRBV7-9,TGTGCCAGCAGCTTCAGGGAGGGGATCGGTGAAAAACTGTTTTTT,CASSFREGIGEKLFF
TRBD2,few,TRBJ2-7,TRBV12-5,TGTGCTAGTCGGGGTAATGGACTCCGGACTAGGAGTTCCTACGAGCAGTACTTC,CASRGNGLRTRSSYEQYF
TRBD1,NA,TRBJ2-7,TRBV20-1,TGCAGTGCTAGCCAGGGGGCGACTGGCGAGCAGTACTTC,CSASQGATGEQYF
NA,NA,TRBJ1-1,TRBV18,TGTGCCAGCTCACCACCCAAGGGGGGCAAGAACACTGAAGCTTTCTTT,CASSPPKGGKNTEAFF
NA,NA,TRBJ1-6,TRBV6-5,TGTGCCAGCAGCAGGGACATGGATAATTCACCCCTCCACTTT,CASSRDMDNSPLHF
NA,few,TRBJ2-7,TRBV15,TGTGCCACCAGCAGAGGGGGTTACAATGAGCAGTACTTC,CATSRGGYNEQYF
NA,few,TRBJ2-5,TRBV20-1,TGCAGTGCTAGAGATCCCGCGTCCGGGGACGGGGAGACCCAGTACTTC,CSARDPASGDGETQYF
NA,NA,TRBJ2-1,TRBV27,TGTGCCAGCAGTTCGACTCGTTACAATGAGCAGTTCTTC,CASSSTRYNEQFF
TRBD2,NA,TRBJ2-1,TRBV6-5,TGTGCCAGCAGAATATTCACCGAGTCGGGGGGGCAGTTCTTC,CASRIFTESGGQFF
NA,NA,TRBJ2-1,TRBV4-1,TGCGCCAGCAGCCAAGCGGAAGGCAAAAATGAGCAGTTCTTC,CASSQAEGKNEQFF
NA,few,TRBJ2-1,TRBV10-3,TGTGCCATCAGTGAGGGGGTAGACAATGAGCAGTTCTTC,CAISEGVDNEQFF
TRBD1,NA,TRBJ1-1,TRBV4-2,TGTGCCAGCAGCCAACCTTGGACAGGGGTGCTGAACACTGAAGCTTTCTTT,CASSQPWTGVLNTEAFF
NA,many,TRBJ2-3,TRBV25-1,TGTGCCAGCAGTGGGCGCGGGGACACAGATACGCAGTATTTT,CASSGRGDTDTQYF
TRBD1,few,TRBJ1-2,TRBV10-3,TGTGCCATCAGTGGGCCAGACAGGGGGCTCTATGGCTACACCTTC,CAISGPDRGLYGYTF
NA,NA,TRBJ1-2,TRBV27,TGTGCCAGCAGTTTATCGGGACATTACGGCAACTATGGCTACACCTTC,CASSLSGHYGNYGYTF
NA,NA,TRBJ2-7,TRBV12-5,TGTGCTAGTGGTTTGGGCGATGGGTGGGACGAGCAGTACTTC,CASGLGDGWDEQYF
NA,NA,TRBJ2-7,TRBV7-2,TGTGCCAGCAGCTTATTTTGGGTCTCGGACGAGCAGTACTTC,CASSLFWVSDEQYF
NA,once,TRBJ1-5,TRBV27,TGTGCCAGCAGTCGAAGCTCAGGGGTTGGTCAGCCCCAGCATTTT,CASSRSSGVGQPQHF
TRBD1,NA,TRBJ2-7,TRBV6-5,TGTGCCAGCAGTTCACTCACCCTGGACAGGGCCTACGAGCAGTACTTC,CASSSLTLDRAYEQYF
NA,NA,TRBJ2-7,TRBV6-5,TGTGCCAGCAGTTATAGGGATGTTCGGGATGAAGCCTACGAGCAGTACTTC,CASSYRDVRDEAYEQYF
NA,NA,TRBJ2-7,TRBV10-2,TGCGCCAGCAGTGATAACAGGGACTACGAGCAGTACTTC,CASSDNRDYEQYF
NA,NA,TRBJ2-7,TRBV18,TGTGCCAGCTCACCTCAATCGGGGGCAATAGGCTACGAGCAGTACTTC,CASSPQSGAIGYEQYF
NA,NA,TRBJ1-1,TRBV9,TGTGCCAGCAGCGCTGTAGGGTACACTGAAGCTTTCTTT,CASSAVGYTEAFF
NA,NA,TRBJ2-5,TRBV12-3/TRBV12-4,TGTGCCAGCAGCCCCCAAAACCAAGAGACCCAGTACTTC,CASSPQNQETQYF
TRBD1,NA,TRBJ2-7,TRBV25-1,TGTGCCAGCAGTGAATCAACAGGGGGCCTCAACGAGCAGTACTTC,CASSESTGGLNEQYF
NA,NA,TRBJ2-5,TRBV6-2/TRBV6-3,TGTGCCAGCAGTTACTCGTCGCGGGACCCCTGGGAGACCCAGTACTTC,CASSYSSRDPWETQYF
NA,NA,TRBJ2-5,TRBV12-3/TRBV12-4,TGTGCCAGCAGTGGGAAAGAGACCCAGTACTTC,CASSGKETQYF
NA,few,TRBJ2-7,TRBV20-1,TGCAGTGCTAGAGATCAGAGGAGTGGGTCCTACGAGCAGTACTTC,CSARDQRSGSYEQYF
TRBD2,NA,TRBJ2-5,TRBV20-1,TGCAGTGCTCCGGGGGGTAGCGCGCAGATAAACCAAGAGACCCAGTACTTC,CSAPGGSAQINQETQYF
TRBD1,NA,TRBJ2-5,TRBV29-1,TGCAGCGTCCAAAAGTCCGGGACAGGGCAAGAGACCCAGTACTTC,CSVQKSGTGQETQYF
TRBD2,few,TRBJ2-1,TRBV29-1,TGCAGCGGCTCCTCACTAGCGGGAGGGGGAAATGAGCAGTTCTTC,CSGSSLAGGGNEQFF
NA,many,TRBJ2-6,TRBV7-2,TGTGCCAGCAGCTTAAGGTCTGGGGCCAACGTCCTGACTTTC,CASSLRSGANVLTF
NA,NA,TRBJ2-3,TRBV4-1,TGCGCCAGCAGCCCCCGACTAGGTGGTGGCACAGATACGCAGTATTTT,CASSPRLGGGTDTQYF
NA,NA,TRBJ2-7,TRBV6-2/TRBV6-3,TGTGCCAGCAGTCCTCATGAGATCCACTACGAGCAGTACTTC,CASSPHEIHYEQYF
NA,few,TRBJ1-2,TRBV28,TGTGCCAGCCGGACGAGAGCTAACTATGGCTACACCTTC,CASRTRANYGYTF
TRBD1,NA,TRBJ2-6,TRBV6-5,TGTGCCAGCAGTTACCCCGGACAGGTCCTCGTCCTGACTTTC,CASSYPGQVLVLTF
TRBD2,few,TRBJ2-7,TRBV7-2,TGTGCCAGCAGTCAACGTAGCGGGACCTACGAGCAGTACTTC,CASSQRSGTYEQYF